The TCR beta chain described here comes from a study of blood T cell repertoires in COVID-19. For the study at large: Sources were T cells, B-cell-depleted T cells, or PBMCs; the material itself was cDNA or gDNA.

This CDR3 contains 15 residues. CDR1 and CDR2 (germline): LNHDA, SQIVND (reference sequence). Trimming stripped 7 bases from V and 3 bases from J, with 16 bases between. This study enrolled people aged about 18 to 100 from 24 US geographic areas. Self-reported history from a screening survey and questionnaire set each donor's cohort. Data came from immunoSEQ multiplex PCR; TCRdb stores just in-frame clones and leaves some out. The sample records roughly 130,000 clones, roughly 80% being singletons. J is TRBJ2-1 and V is TRBV19; tentatively, D is TRBD1 (6 bases). The TCR sequence derives from a man between 35 and 55 years old with acute COVID-19. Sequenced sample: PBMCs or T cells enriched from blood (not recorded which). This CDR3 is CASTRAGGGYNEQFF. DNA of the CDR3: TGTGCCAGTACCCGGGCTGGGGGCGGCTACAATGAGCAGTTCTTC.